The source of this T cell receptor (beta chain) is a study of early T cells in non-severe SARS-CoV-2 infection. For the study at large: The chains were unpaired, and the sequenced material was bulk RNA from unsorted whole blood.

This clonotype was counted many times. Unique molecular identifiers tagged individual cDNA molecules. TCRdb recomputed calls from the 5' RACE reads with MiXCR, one row per CDR3 protein. This sample has roughly 24,000 distinct CDR3 sequences, with 5% found just once. Germline V gene sequence: CDR1 SEHNR, CDR2 FQNEAQ (reference sequence). With 4 bases removed from V and 3 bases from J, the gap between germline ends came to 13 bases. CDR3 size: 14 residues. Sequencing was done on a sample of whole blood. The rearrangement links TRBV7-9 to TRBJ2-7; either TRBD1 or TRBD2 may supply D (5 bases each). The sequence was obtained from an adult who was a healthcare worker with PCR-confirmed SARS-CoV-2 infection or an uninfected control (not recorded which). DNA of the CDR3: TGTGCCAGCAGCTCGGGACCAAAGGACTACGAGCAGTACTTC. Translation gives CASSSGPKDYEQYF.